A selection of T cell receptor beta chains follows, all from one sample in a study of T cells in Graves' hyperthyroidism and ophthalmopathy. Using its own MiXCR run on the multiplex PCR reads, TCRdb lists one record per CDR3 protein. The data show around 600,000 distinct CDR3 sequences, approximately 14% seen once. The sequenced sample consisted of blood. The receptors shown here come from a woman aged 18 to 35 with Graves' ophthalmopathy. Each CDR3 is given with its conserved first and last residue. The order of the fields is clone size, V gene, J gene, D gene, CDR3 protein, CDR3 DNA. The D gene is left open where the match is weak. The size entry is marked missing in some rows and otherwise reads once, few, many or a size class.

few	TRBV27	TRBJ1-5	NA	CASRPPIGNQPQHF	TGTGCCAGCAGACCCCCCATAGGCAATCAGCCCCAGCATTTT
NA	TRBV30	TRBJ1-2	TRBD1	CAWTGGTGGADGYTF	TGTGCCTGGACAGGAGGGACAGGGGGCGCGGACGGCTACACCTTC
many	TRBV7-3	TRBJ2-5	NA	CASSLMGLGETQYF	TGTGCCAGCAGCTTAATGGGGTTAGGAGAGACCCAGTACTTC
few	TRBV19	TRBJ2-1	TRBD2	CASKVLAGGDEQFF	TGTGCCAGTAAGGTCCTAGCGGGAGGGGATGAGCAGTTCTTC
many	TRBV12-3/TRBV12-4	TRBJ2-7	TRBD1	CASRPQGADPTGTESSYEQYF	TGTGCCAGCAGACCGCAAGGGGCCGACCCAACCGGGACAGAGTCTTCCTACGAGCAGTACTTC
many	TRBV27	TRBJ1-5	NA	CASSDSANQPQHF	TGTGCCAGCAGTGACAGTGCCAATCAGCCCCAGCATTTT
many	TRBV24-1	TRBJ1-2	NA	CATFTAGLAPYGYTF	TGTGCCACATTCACGGCGGGACTGGCCCCTTATGGCTACACCTTC
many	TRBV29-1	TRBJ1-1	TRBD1	CSVEDLGTGGEAFF	TGCAGCGTTGAAGATCTGGGGACAGGGGGTGAAGCTTTCTTT
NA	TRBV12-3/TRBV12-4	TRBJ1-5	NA	CASSLFAGNQPQHF	TGTGCCAGCAGTTTATTCGCAGGGAATCAGCCCCAGCATTTT
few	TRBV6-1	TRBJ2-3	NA	CASRGPTISDTQYF	TGTGCCAGCCGCGGCCCGACAATCTCTGATACGCAGTATTTT
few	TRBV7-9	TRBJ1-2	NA	CASSLGPVYGYTF	TGTGCCAGCAGCTTGGGGCCAGTCTATGGCTACACCTTC
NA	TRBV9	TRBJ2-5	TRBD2	CASSGGGLAGDAQYF	TGTGCCAGCAGCGGGGGAGGACTAGCGGGAGACGCCCAGTACTTC
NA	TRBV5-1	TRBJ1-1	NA	CASRLLSGDTEAFF	TGCGCCAGCAGACTCTTGTCGGGGGACACTGAAGCTTTCTTT
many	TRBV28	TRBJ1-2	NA	CASRETANYGYTF	TGTGCCAGCAGGGAGACAGCGAACTATGGCTACACCTTC
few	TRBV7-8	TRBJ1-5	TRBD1	CASSYGTGGGQPQHF	TGTGCCAGCAGTTACGGGACAGGGGGAGGGCAGCCCCAGCATTTT
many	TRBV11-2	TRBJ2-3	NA	CASSLGTGWDTQYF	TGTGCCAGCAGCTTAGGCACAGGATGGGATACGCAGTATTTT
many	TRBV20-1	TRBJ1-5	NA	CSARDSNSNQPQHF	TGCAGTGCTAGGGACAGCAATAGCAATCAGCCCCAGCATTTT
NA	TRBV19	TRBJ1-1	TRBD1	CASTTGQGGSMNTEALF	TGTGCCAGTACTACGGGACAGGGGGGAAGCATGAACACTGAAGCTCTCTTT
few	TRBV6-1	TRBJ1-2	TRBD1	CASSEGDRNYGYTF	TGTGCCAGCAGTGAAGGGGACAGAAACTATGGCTACACCTTC
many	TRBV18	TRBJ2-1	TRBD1	CASSPADRGQGEQFF	TGTGCCAGCTCACCGGCCGACAGGGGGCAGGGTGAGCAGTTCTTC
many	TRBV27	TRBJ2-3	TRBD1	CASSFPTGGGTDTQYF	TGTGCCAGCAGTTTCCCTACAGGGGGTGGTACAGATACGCAGTATTTT
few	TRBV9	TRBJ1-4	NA	CASSAGQSNEKLFF	TGTGCCAGCAGCGCCGGACAGTCTAATGAAAAACTGTTTTTT